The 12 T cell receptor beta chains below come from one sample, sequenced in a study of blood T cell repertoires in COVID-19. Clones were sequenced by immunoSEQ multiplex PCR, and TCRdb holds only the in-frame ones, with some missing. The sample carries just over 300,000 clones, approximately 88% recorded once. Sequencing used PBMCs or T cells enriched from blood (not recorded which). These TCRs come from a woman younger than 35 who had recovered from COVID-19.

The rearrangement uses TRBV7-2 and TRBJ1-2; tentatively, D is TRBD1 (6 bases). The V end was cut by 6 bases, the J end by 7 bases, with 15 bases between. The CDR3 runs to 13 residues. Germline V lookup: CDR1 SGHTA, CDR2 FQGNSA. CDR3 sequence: CASRQQGSSGYTF. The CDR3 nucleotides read TGTGCCAGCAGACAACAGGGTTCGTCTGGCTACACCTTC.

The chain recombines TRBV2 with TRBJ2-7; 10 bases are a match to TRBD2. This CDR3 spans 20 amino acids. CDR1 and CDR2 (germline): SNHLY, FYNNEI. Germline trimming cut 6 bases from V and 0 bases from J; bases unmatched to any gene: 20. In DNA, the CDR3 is TGTGCCAGCAGACCCAGTTTGGGAGCGGGAGGGCCGAGGGGCTCCTACGAGCAGTACTTC. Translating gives CASRPSLGAGGPRGSYEQYF. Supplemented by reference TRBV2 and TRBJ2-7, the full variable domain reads EPEVTQTPSHQVTQMGQEVILRCVPISNHLYFYWYRQILGQKVEFLVSFYNNEISEKSEIFDDQFSVERPDGSNFTLKIRSTKLEDSAMYFCASRPSLGAGGPRGSYEQYFGPGTRLTVT.

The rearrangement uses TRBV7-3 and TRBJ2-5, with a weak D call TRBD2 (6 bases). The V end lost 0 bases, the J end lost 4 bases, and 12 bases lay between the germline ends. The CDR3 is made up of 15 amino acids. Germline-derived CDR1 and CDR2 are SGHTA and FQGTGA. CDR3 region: CASSLTGQEGETQYF. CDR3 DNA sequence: TGTGCCAGCAGCTTAACGGGTCAGGAGGGAGAGACCCAGTACTTC.

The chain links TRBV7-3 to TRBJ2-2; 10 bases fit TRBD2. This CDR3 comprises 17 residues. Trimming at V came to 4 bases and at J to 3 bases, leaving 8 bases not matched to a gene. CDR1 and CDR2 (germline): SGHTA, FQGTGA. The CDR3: CASSSLALAGDTGELFF. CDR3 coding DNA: TGTGCCAGCAGCTCTTTGGCGCTAGCGGGAGACACCGGGGAGCTGTTTTTT.

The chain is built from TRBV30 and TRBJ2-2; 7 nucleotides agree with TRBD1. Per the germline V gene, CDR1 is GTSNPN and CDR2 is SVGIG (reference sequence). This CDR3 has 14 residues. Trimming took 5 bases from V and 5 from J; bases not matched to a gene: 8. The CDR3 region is CAWGNRGGTGELFF. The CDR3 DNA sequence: TGTGCCTGGGGGAACAGGGGTGGGACCGGGGAGCTGTTTTTT. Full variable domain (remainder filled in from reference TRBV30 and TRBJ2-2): SQTIHQWPATLVQPVGSPLSLECTVEGTSNPNLYWYRQAAGRGLQLLFYSVGIGQISSEVPQNLSASRPQDRQFILSSKKLLLSDSGFYLCAWGNRGGTGELFFGEGSRLTVL.

The CDR3 sequence is CASSVKGPEDSPLHF. DNA for the CDR3: TGTGCCAGCAGCGTAAAAGGCCCCGAGGATTCACCCCTCCACTTT. V is TRBV9 and J is TRBJ1-6; D uncertain. Germline CDR1 is SGDLS and CDR2 is YYNGEE. The CDR3 extends over 15 amino acids. The V end lost 1 base, the J end lost 8 bases, and 13 bases lay between the germline ends.

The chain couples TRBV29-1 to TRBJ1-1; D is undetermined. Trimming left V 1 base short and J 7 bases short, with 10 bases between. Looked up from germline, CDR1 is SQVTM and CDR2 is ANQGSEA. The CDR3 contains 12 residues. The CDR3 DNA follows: TGCAGCGTTGAAGGGGCAGGTTTTGAAGCTTTCTTT. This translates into CSVEGAGFEAFF.

The DNA for the CDR3 is TGTGCCAGCAGTTACCATAACCGGGACATGATATACGAGCAGTACTTC. It translates to CASSYHNRDMIYEQYF. This sequence joins TRBV6-2 or TRBV6-3 and TRBJ2-7; D possibly corresponds to TRBD1 (6 bases). The CDR3 totals 16 residues. Germline loops: CDR1 MNHEY, CDR2 SVGEGT. The V gene lost 2 bases and the J gene lost 4 bases, with 18 bases spanning the gap.

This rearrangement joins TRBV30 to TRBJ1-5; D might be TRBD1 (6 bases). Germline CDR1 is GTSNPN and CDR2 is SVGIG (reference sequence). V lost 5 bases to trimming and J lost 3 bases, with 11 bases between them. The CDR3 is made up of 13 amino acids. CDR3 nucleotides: TGTGCCTGGGATAGGGGGATCAATCAGCCCCAGCATTTT. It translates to CAWDRGINQPQHF.

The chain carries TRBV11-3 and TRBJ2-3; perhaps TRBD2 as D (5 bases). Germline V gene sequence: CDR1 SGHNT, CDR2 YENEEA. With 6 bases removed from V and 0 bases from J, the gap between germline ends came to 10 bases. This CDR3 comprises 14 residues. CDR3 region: CASSLGGSTDTQYF. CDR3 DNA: TGTGCCAGCAGTCTCGGCGGGAGCACAGATACGCAGTATTTT.

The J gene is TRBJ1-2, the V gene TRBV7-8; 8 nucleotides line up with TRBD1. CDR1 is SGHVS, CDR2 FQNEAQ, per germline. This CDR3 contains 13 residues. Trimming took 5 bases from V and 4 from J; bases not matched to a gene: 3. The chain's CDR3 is CASSRQGSYGYTF. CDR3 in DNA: TGTGCCAGCAGCCGACAGGGGAGCTATGGCTACACCTTC. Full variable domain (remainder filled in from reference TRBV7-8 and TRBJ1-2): GAGVSQSPRYKVAKRGQDVALRCDPISGHVSLFWYQQALGQGPEFLTYFQNEAQLDKSGLPSDRFFAERPEGSVSTLKIQRTQQEDSAVYLCASSRQGSYGYTFGSGTRLTVV.

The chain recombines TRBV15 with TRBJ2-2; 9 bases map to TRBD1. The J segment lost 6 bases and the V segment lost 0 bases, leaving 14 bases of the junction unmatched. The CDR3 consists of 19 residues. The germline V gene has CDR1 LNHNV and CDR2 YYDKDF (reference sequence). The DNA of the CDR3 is TGTGCCACCAGCAGAGATTGGGACAGGGATATGGAGGAACCCGGGGAGCTGTTTTTT. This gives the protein CATSRDWDRDMEEPGELFF.